One sample yielded the 14 T cell receptor beta chains listed below, sequenced in a study of shared T cell receptors in the human thymus. Method: immunoSEQ multiplex PCR; TCRdb's copy keeps in-frame clones and lacks some. The profile covers about 660,000 clones, with roughly 90% appearing a single time and 0.0095% to 0.012% taken by the ten largest. These same data were also listed under a study on human thymus T cells.

The material sequenced was thymocytes. The receptors were gathered from a boy under two years old with a congenital heart defect.

The chain joins TRBV9 to TRBJ2-7, with 7 bases lining up with TRBD1. V lost 4 bases, J lost 3 bases, and 10 bases stayed unmatched. The CDR3 runs to 15 residues. The germline gives CDR1 SGDLS, CDR2 YYNGEE. The CDR3 coding sequence is TGTGCCAGCAGCCCAGGGGGACGTGGAGTCTACGAGCAGTACTTC. Protein: CASSPGGRGVYEQYF.

The chain carries TRBV4-1 and TRBJ2-3; D might be TRBD2 (6 bases). Trimming removed 1 base from V and 2 bases from J, with 13 bases in between. CDR1 is MGHRA and CDR2 is YSYEKL in the germline V gene. The CDR3 has 16 amino acids. CDR3 DNA sequence: TGCGCCAGCAGCCAAGGGCGGGGTGACCCCACAGATACGCAGTATTTT. This translates into CASSQGRGDPTDTQYF.

The CDR3 spells CASRPRQGRAGEQYF. DNA of the CDR3: TGTGCCAGCAGGCCCCGACAGGGGCGAGCTGGCGAGCAGTACTTC. The genes are TRBV6-1 and TRBJ2-7; TRBD1 aligns across 8 bases. With 6 bases clipped from V and 6 bases from J, the junction kept 13 bases outside the gene matches. From germline, CDR1 is MNHNS and CDR2 SASEGT. CDR3 length: 15 residues.

This chain connects TRBV27 to TRBJ2-3; D not resolved. Trimming pared 5 bases from V and 1 base from J, leaving 13 bases between. The CDR3 length is 15 residues. The germline gives CDR1 MNHEY, CDR2 SMNVEV (reference sequence). CDR3 sequence: CASSANSRGTDTQYF. In nucleotides, the CDR3 is TGTGCCAGCAGTGCTAACTCCCGGGGCACAGATACGCAGTATTTT.

V and J are TRBV5-5 and TRBJ1-1; 7 nucleotides line up with TRBD1. CDR1 and CDR2 from the germline V gene are SGHKS and YYEKEE (reference sequence). Trimming removed 2 bases from V and 1 base from J; junction bases left unmatched: 5. The CDR3 has 15 amino acids. Here the CDR3 reads CASSFGDRENTEAFF. The CDR3 nucleotides are TGTGCCAGCAGCTTCGGAGACAGGGAGAACACTGAAGCTTTCTTT.

This chain uses TRBV10-3 with TRBJ1-1, with D tentatively TRBD1 (5 bases). The CDR3 consists of 15 residues. Germline V gene sequence: CDR1 ENHRY, CDR2 SYGVKD. V lost 3 bases to trimming and J lost 3 bases, with 14 bases between them. The CDR3 sequence is CAISDPREIDTEAFF. The CDR3 nucleotides read TGTGCCATCAGTGACCCCAGGGAAATCGACACTGAAGCTTTCTTT.

In DNA form, the CDR3 reads TGTGCCAGCAGCCCTCACGGGTCTAGCGCGAGCCCTCCTCAGTTCTTC. This gives the protein CASSPHGSSASPPQFF. This rearrangement joins TRBV7-2 to TRBJ2-1; D possibly corresponds to TRBD2 (6 bases). The CDR3 consists of 16 residues. V was trimmed by 5 bases and J by 13 bases, leaving 27 bases between them. The V gene's germline CDR1 is SGHTA and CDR2 FQGNSA.

This clone occurred once. This chain connects TRBV7-8 to TRBJ2-7; weak D call: TRBD2 (6 bases). In germline, CDR1 is SGHVS, CDR2 FQNEAQ. The ends were cut back, 2 bases at V and 2 bases at J, with 16 bases in the middle. The CDR3 spans 16 residues. The CDR3 sequence is CASSLILGTLTYEQYF. The CDR3 DNA sequence: TGTGCCAGCAGCTTAATCCTTGGGACTCTCACCTACGAGCAGTACTTC.

The DNA of the CDR3 is TGTGCCAGCAGCCGGGCCCTCGGGCGGGTTCAGGCCTATGGCTACACCTTC. It codes for CASSRALGRVQAYGYTF. This chain joins TRBV14 and TRBJ1-2; D gene uncertain. The germline V and J ends were trimmed by 4 bases and 4 bases, with 22 bases remaining between them. CDR3 size: 17 residues. Germline lookup yields CDR1 SGHDN and CDR2 FVKESK. Drawing the rest from reference TRBV14 and TRBJ1-2, the complete variable domain is EAGVTQFPSHSVIEKGQTVTLRCDPISGHDNLYWYRRVMGKEIKFLLHFVKESKQDESGMPNNRFLAERTGGTYSTLKVQPAELEDSGVYFCASSRALGRVQAYGYTFGSGTRLTVV.

The chain combines TRBV5-1 with TRBJ2-2, with D maybe TRBD1 (6 bases). V shed 1 base and J shed 3 bases, with 25 bases lying between them. This CDR3 has 20 amino acids. Germline values: CDR1 SGHRS, CDR2 YFSETQ. DNA for the CDR3: TGCGCCAGCAGCTTGCGCCTCGGGCTCTACAACAAGGGGGACACCGGGGAGCTGTTTTTT. Translated: CASSLRLGLYNKGDTGELFF. Using reference TRBV5-1 and TRBJ2-2 for the parts outside the CDR3, the full variable domain is KAGVTQTPRYLIKTRGQQVTLSCSPISGHRSVSWYQQTPGQGLQFLFEYFSETQRNKGNFPGRFSGRQFSNSRSEMNVSTLELGDSALYLCASSLRLGLYNKGDTGELFFGEGSRLTVL.

The V call is TRBV28, the J call TRBJ2-7, with a tentative D call TRBD2 (5 bases). The V end lost 11 bases, the J end lost 6 bases, and 14 bases lay between the germline ends. CDR3 length: 11 amino acids. CDR1 is MDHEN and CDR2 is SYDVKM in the germline V gene. The CDR3 DNA reads TGTGCCCCCGAGGGTAGTGGCGAGCAGTACTTC. It specifies CAPEGSGEQYF.

The rearrangement links TRBV7-9 to TRBJ2-1; D gene ambiguous. The CDR3 consists of 11 residues. Deletions cut 2 bases from V and 10 bases from J, with 6 bases between. The V gene's germline CDR1 is SEHNR and CDR2 FQNEAQ (reference sequence). CDR3 protein: CASSLNLEQFF. DNA of the CDR3: TGTGCCAGCAGCTTAAATCTGGAGCAGTTCTTC. The whole variable domain, remainder taken from reference TRBV7-9 and TRBJ2-1, is DTGVSQNPRHKITKRGQNVTFRCDPISEHNRLYWYRQTLGQGPEFLTYFQNEAQLEKSRLLSDRFSAERPKGSFSTLEIQRTEQGDSAMYLCASSLNLEQFFGPGTRLTVL.

The chain is built from TRBV4-3 and TRBJ2-7, with TRBD2 identical over 11 bases. The CDR3 is 16 amino acids. With V trimmed by 0 bases and J by 5 bases, 6 bases remained unmatched. CDR1 and CDR2 (germline): LGHNA, YSLEER. The CDR3 here is CASSQDGLAGGNEQYF. In nucleotides, the CDR3 is TGCGCCAGCAGCCAAGATGGGCTAGCGGGAGGTAACGAGCAGTACTTC.

The chain combines TRBV11-3 with TRBJ1-1; TRBD1 might be the D (6 bases). CDR1 is SGHNT, CDR2 YENEEA, per germline. The CDR3 totals 18 residues. Trimming pared 5 bases from V and 0 bases from J, leaving 22 bases between. CDR3 in DNA: TGTGCCAGCAGCCCGTCCGCGGACAGTCAATTTATGAACACTGAAGCTTTCTTT. Amino acid sequence: CASSPSADSQFMNTEAFF.